This TCR beta chain is drawn from a study of T cell responses to AZD1222 COVID-19 vaccine. Study conclusions and caveats: Donors skewed white British and female; clonal diversity was possibly underestimated. Seropositive status at baseline applied to only a handful of AZD1222 recipients. The repertoires were collected only after the peak T cell response.

Clones were sequenced by immunoSEQ multiplex PCR, and TCRdb holds only the in-frame ones, with some missing. The sample gives about 160,000 clones, around 90% of which show up once; under 4% is in the top ten. This CDR3 has 16 residues. CDR1 SGDLS and CDR2 YYNGEE come from the germline V gene. With 0 bases clipped from V and 3 bases from J, the junction kept 5 bases outside the gene matches. Concerning this clone itself: The antigen is unknown.

The specimen was peripheral blood, collected 28 days after the second AZD1222 dose. The chain employs TRBV9 and TRBJ2-3; 9 nucleotides agree with TRBD2. This receptor was identified in an adult who received the AZD1222 COVID-19 vaccine. In DNA form, the CDR3 reads TGTGCCAGCAGCGTAGGGAATAGCGGGAGTACAGATACGCAGTATTTT. Translated, it gives CASSVGNSGSTDTQYF. Full variable domain (rest looked up from reference TRBV9 and TRBJ2-3): DSGVTQTPKHLITATGQRVTLRCSPRSGDLSVYWYQQSLDQGLQFLIQYYNGEERAKGNILERFSAQQFPDLHSELNLSSLELGDSALYFCASSVGNSGSTDTQYFGPGTRLTVL.